The 29 T cell receptor beta chains listed next were all sequenced from one sample in a study of cytomegalovirus exposure and HLA in healthy donors. PCR used 60 Vbeta primers and 13 Jbeta primers. Generated by immunoSEQ multiplex PCR, the TCRdb table keeps only in-frame clones and is missing some. The repertoire holds about 110,000 clones, with 80% as singletons. The sequenced sample was PBMCs. All receptors derive from a woman aged 60-75 years in good health and CMV-seropositive.

The V gene is TRBV2, the J gene TRBJ1-5; tentatively, D is TRBD1 (6 bases). Looked up from germline, CDR1 is SNHLY and CDR2 is FYNNEI. Trimming took 7 bases from V and 4 from J, leaving 14 bases between them. The CDR3 contains 14 residues. CDR3 nucleotides: TGTGCCAGCACAAGGACAGAGGGAAATCAGCCCCAGCATTTT. Protein sequence: CASTRTEGNQPQHF. Looking up the rest from reference TRBV2 and TRBJ1-5 gives the full variable domain: EPEVTQTPSHQVTQMGQEVILRCVPISNHLYFYWYRQILGQKVEFLVSFYNNEISEKSEIFDDQFSVERPDGSNFTLKIRSTKLEDSAMYFCASTRTEGNQPQHFGDGTRLSIL.

The chain couples TRBV19 to TRBJ1-1; weak D call: TRBD1 (6 bases). V was clipped by 2 bases and J by 1 base, with 11 bases between them. CDR3 size: 15 residues. Germline values: CDR1 LNHDA, CDR2 SQIVND (reference sequence). The CDR3, as DNA: TGTGCCAGTAGTATAATGTGGACAGAGAACACTGAAGCTTTCTTT. Protein: CASSIMWTENTEAFF.

V usage is TRBV5-1 and J usage is TRBJ2-1; 9 bases are shared with TRBD1. CDR3 length equals 18 residues. Germline-derived CDR1 and CDR2 are SGHRS and YFSETQ. V lost 3 bases to trimming and J lost 4 bases; unmatched junction nucleotides: 14. In DNA form, the CDR3 reads TGCGCCAGCAGCTCTACACACCCCCAAGACAGGGGGTACAATGAGCAGTTCTTC. This codes for CASSSTHPQDRGYNEQFF.

Here the CDR3 DNA reads TGCGCCAGCAGCTCGCGGCAGGGGGCTCTTCGGAATGAGCAGTTCTTC. Protein product: CASSSRQGALRNEQFF. This chain uses TRBV4-1 with TRBJ2-1; TRBD1 matches at 8 bases. The germline gives CDR1 MGHRA, CDR2 YSYEKL. The CDR3 loop spans 16 amino acids. Trimming cost V 5 bases and J 7 bases; bases outside gene matches: 13.

CDR3 nucleotides: TGTGCCAGCAGCTTGATGGGGGCGGGAGGGATCAATGAGCAGTTCTTC. Amino acid sequence: CASSLMGAGGINEQFF. J is TRBJ2-1 and V is TRBV4-2; 9 bases map to TRBD2. The V segment lost 5 bases and the J segment 6 bases; nucleotides outside the gene matches: 11. Germline values: CDR1 LGHNA, CDR2 YNFKEQ. The CDR3 spans 16 residues.

The rearrangement joins TRBV28 to TRBJ2-2; perhaps TRBD2 as D (5 bases). Between the trimmed V and J ends, which lost 4 bases and 6 bases, there was a span of 9 bases. Germline V gene sequence: CDR1 MDHEN, CDR2 SYDVKM. There are 13 residues in the CDR3. The CDR3 reads CASSSGGSGELFF. The CDR3 coding sequence is TGTGCCAGCAGTTCAGGCGGGTCCGGGGAGCTGTTTTTT.

The rearrangement links TRBV19 to TRBJ1-5, with D tentatively TRBD1 (6 bases). V was trimmed by 7 bases and J by 0 bases, leaving 16 bases between them. The CDR3 length is 16 residues. Germline CDR1 reads LNHDA; CDR2 reads SQIVND (reference sequence). The CDR3 nucleotides read TGTGCCAGTAAGGGGGAAAGGCCTTATAGCAATCAGCCCCAGCATTTT. It is translated as CASKGERPYSNQPQHF.

V and J are TRBV19 and TRBJ2-5; D is perhaps TRBD2 (6 bases). The CDR3 runs 15 residues. The germline gives CDR1 LNHDA, CDR2 SQIVND (reference sequence). The V end was cut by 7 bases, the J end by 5 bases, with 20 bases between. The CDR3 nucleotides are TGTGCCAGTAATTCCGGGAGTGCAGGCCTCGAGACCCAGTACTTC. As protein: CASNSGSAGLETQYF.

The rearrangement links TRBV10-3 to TRBJ2-7; 11 bases agree with TRBD2. Germline CDR1 is ENHRY and CDR2 is SYGVKD. The CDR3 spans 17 residues. V gave up 6 bases and J gave up 0 bases; unmatched junction bases: 10. The CDR3 loop reads CAISPGTSGIPSYEQYF. CDR3 DNA: TGTGCCATCAGCCCTGGGACTAGCGGAATACCCTCCTACGAGCAGTACTTC.

This clone was detected once. CDR3 amino acids: CASNPSRDYQPQHF. DNA for the CDR3: TGTGCCAGCAATCCGAGCAGGGACTATCAGCCCCAGCATTTT. V is TRBV28 and J is TRBJ1-5, with D possibly being TRBD1 (5 bases). Trimming shortened V by 7 bases and J by 5 bases, and 15 bases separated the two germline ends. Germline V CDR1 and CDR2: MDHEN, SYDVKM. CDR3 length: 14 residues. Supplemented by reference TRBV28 and TRBJ1-5, the full variable domain reads DVKVTQSSRYLVKRTGEKVFLECVQDMDHENMFWYRQDPGLGLRLIYFSYDVKMKEKGDIPEGYSVSREKKERFSLILESASTNQTSMYLCASNPSRDYQPQHFGDGTRLSIL.

The chain recombines TRBV9 with TRBJ2-4, with TRBD2 as a possible D gene (6 bases). V was clipped by 3 bases and J by 4 bases, with 8 bases between them. In germline, CDR1 is SGDLS, CDR2 YYNGEE. The CDR3 runs 13 residues. CDR3 nucleotide sequence: TGTGCCAGCAGCGCTGGAGGGAAAAACATTCAGTACTTC. As protein: CASSAGGKNIQYF.

The V call is TRBV2, the J call TRBJ2-3, with 10 positions matching TRBD2. Germline V CDR1 and CDR2: SNHLY, FYNNEI. This CDR3 contains 15 residues. The J segment lost 1 base and the V segment lost 5 bases, leaving 3 bases of the junction unmatched. DNA for the CDR3: TGTGCCAGCAGTACCGGGACTAGCGGCACAGATACGCAGTATTTT. Protein: CASSTGTSGTDTQYF. Using reference TRBV2 and TRBJ2-3 for the parts outside the CDR3, the full variable domain is EPEVTQTPSHQVTQMGQEVILRCVPISNHLYFYWYRQILGQKVEFLVSFYNNEISEKSEIFDDQFSVERPDGSNFTLKIRSTKLEDSAMYFCASSTGTSGTDTQYFGPGTRLTVL.

About this clone: Additional DNA sequences in this sample encode the identical CDR3. This chain connects TRBV27 to TRBJ1-4; D remains unclear. The CDR3 contains 11 residues. Trimming took 6 bases from V and 5 from J, leaving 4 bases between them. Germline values: CDR1 MNHEY, CDR2 SMNVEV (reference sequence). The CDR3 DNA reads as TGTGCCAGCAGGCTAAATGAAAAACTGTTTTTT. As protein: CASRLNEKLFF.

The J gene is TRBJ2-5, the V gene TRBV28, with D possibly matching TRBD1 (6 bases). Near its end, the DNA agrees better with TRBJ2-7, so the J call may be wrong. CDR3 length equals 13 residues. Germline CDR1 reads MDHEN; CDR2 reads SYDVKM. CDR3 sequence (DNA): TGTGCCAGCAGTTTTGGGGGCACCTACGAGCAGTACTTC. Amino acids: CASSFGGTYEQYF.

The chain combines TRBV18 with TRBJ1-2; 8 bases match TRBD1. The V gene's germline CDR1 is KGHSH and CDR2 LQKENI. There are 13 residues in the CDR3. J lost 4 bases, V lost 6 bases, and 4 bases had no gene match. CDR3 coding DNA: TGTGCCAGCTCGTCCAGGGGGCTCTATGGCTACACCTTC. Translating it yields CASSSRGLYGYTF.

The V and J genes are TRBV6-5 and TRBJ2-7; 8 bases agree with TRBD2. There are 16 residues in the CDR3. Trimming cost V 0 bases and J 0 bases; bases outside gene matches: 4. CDR1 is MNHEY, CDR2 SVGAGI, per germline. In DNA, the CDR3 is TGTGCCAGCAGTTACTCAGGAACTAGCGGCTCCTACGAGCAGTACTTC. Its protein product is CASSYSGTSGSYEQYF.

The CDR3: CASGAGGSYEQYF. In DNA form, the CDR3 reads TGTGCCAGCGGGGCGGGAGGGTCCTACGAGCAGTACTTC. V usage is TRBV9 and J usage is TRBJ2-7; 9 positions agree with TRBD2. The germline CDR1 and CDR2 sequences are SGDLS and YYNGEE. CDR3 length equals 13 residues. Unmatched junction bases numbered 3, after V lost 7 bases and J lost 1 base.

The chain is built from TRBV7-9 and TRBJ2-7; D not resolved. The V end lost 6 bases, the J end lost 0 bases, and 9 bases lay between the germline ends. Germline CDR1 and CDR2: SEHNR and FQNEAQ (reference sequence). CDR3 length equals 13 residues. The CDR3 DNA reads as TGTGCCAGCAGTTCGACTGGCTCCTACGAGCAGTACTTC. Its translation: CASSSTGSYEQYF.

This clone has just one count. This chain connects TRBV18 to TRBJ2-7, with 9 bases lining up with TRBD1. Germline CDR1 KGHSH, CDR2 LQKENI. The trim removed 2 bases at V and 2 bases at J, leaving 13 bases unmatched. This CDR3 spans 18 amino acids. The CDR3 spells CASSPMRSGTGTTYEQYF. In DNA, the CDR3 is TGTGCCAGCTCACCAATGAGATCCGGGACAGGGACAACCTACGAGCAGTACTTC.

The V gene is TRBV27, the J gene TRBJ1-1; D ambiguous. The CDR3 extends over 13 amino acids. Trimming took 3 bases from V and 4 from J, leaving 9 bases between them. Germline CDR1 MNHEY, CDR2 SMNVEV (reference sequence). The CDR3 is CASSFGEGTEAFF. Here the CDR3 DNA reads TGTGCCAGCAGTTTTGGGGAGGGCACTGAAGCTTTCTTT.

V usage is TRBV5-1 and J usage is TRBJ2-3; the match to TRBD2 covers 9 bases. The CDR3 covers 15 residues. Germline values: CDR1 SGHRS, CDR2 YFSETQ. Trimming took 7 bases from V and 5 from J; bases not matched to a gene: 11. In DNA form, the CDR3 reads TGCGCCAGCGGGGCTGCGGGAGGGCTAAGAGATACGCAGTATTTT. Translation gives CASGAAGGLRDTQYF.

The genes are TRBV19 and TRBJ2-1, with 10 bases identical to TRBD2. The CDR3 runs 14 residues. Looked up from germline, CDR1 is LNHDA and CDR2 is SQIVND (reference sequence). V gave up 4 bases and J gave up 4 bases; unmatched junction bases: 1. The CDR3 here is CASSRLAGYNEQFF. In DNA form, the CDR3 reads TGTGCCAGTAGTAGACTAGCGGGTTACAATGAGCAGTTCTTC.

As concerns this clone: One end of the junction is discordant with germline, which a read error may explain. The CDR3 protein is CSSSYGQPEAFF. CDR3 DNA sequence: TGTTCCAGCAGCTACGGACAGCCTGAAGCTTTCTTT. The chain employs TRBV7-9 and TRBJ1-1, with D possibly TRBD1 on 6 matching bases. Per the germline V gene, CDR1 is SEHNR and CDR2 is FQNEAQ (reference sequence). This CDR3 region has 12 residues.

The chain joins TRBV19 to TRBJ1-2; tentatively, D is TRBD1 (5 bases). CDR3 length: 16 residues. V was trimmed by 4 bases and J by 2 bases, leaving 17 bases between them. Germline V gene lookup returns CDR1 LNHDA and CDR2 SQIVND (reference sequence). CDR3 loop: CASSTNSPTVNYGYTF. As DNA, the CDR3 is TGTGCCAGTAGTACCAACTCCCCGACAGTAAACTATGGCTACACCTTC.

The chain recombines TRBV6-1 with TRBJ1-1, with TRBD1 identical over 7 bases. This CDR3 has 13 residues. Germline CDR1 is MNHNS and CDR2 is SASEGT. V shed 5 bases and J 8 bases; nucleotides not matched to a gene: 8. The CDR3 protein is CASSLQGEGEAFF. The CDR3 nucleotides read TGTGCCAGCAGTCTCCAGGGGGAAGGGGAAGCTTTCTTT.

The chain links TRBV6-1 to TRBJ1-2; D perhaps matches TRBD1 (5 bases). Trimming took 8 bases from V and 6 from J, leaving 19 bases between them. CDR3 size: 14 residues. In germline, CDR1 is MNHNS, CDR2 SASEGT. The chain's CDR3 is CASGRGDEINGYTF. As DNA, the CDR3 is TGTGCCAGCGGGAGGGGAGATGAGATTAATGGCTACACCTTC.

The V gene is TRBV9, the J gene TRBJ1-1, with 10 bases identical to TRBD1. The CDR3 runs to 15 residues. Germline V gene sequence: CDR1 SGDLS, CDR2 YYNGEE. V lost 5 bases and J lost 0; bases outside the gene matches: 4. CDR3: CASRLTGGMNTEAFF. For the CDR3, the DNA is TGTGCCAGCAGATTGACAGGGGGCATGAACACTGAAGCTTTCTTT.

The genes are TRBV9 and TRBJ2-5, with 7 bases lining up with TRBD1. The length of the CDR3 is 15 residues. V shed 3 bases and J 2 bases; nucleotides not matched to a gene: 7. Germline CDR1 SGDLS, CDR2 YYNGEE. The CDR3 DNA follows: TGTGCCAGCAGCGCAACAGGGGCCCCTCAAGAGACCCAGTACTTC. Protein product: CASSATGAPQETQYF.

V gene TRBV2 combines with J gene TRBJ1-5; maybe TRBD1 (6 bases). With 7 bases removed from V and 11 bases from J, the gap between germline ends came to 21 bases. The germline gives CDR1 SNHLY, CDR2 FYNNEI. This CDR3 region has 14 residues. As DNA, the CDR3 is TGTGCCAGCACCGCCGGCCAGGGGAATAGGGCCCAGCATTTT. Translated: CASTAGQGNRAQHF.